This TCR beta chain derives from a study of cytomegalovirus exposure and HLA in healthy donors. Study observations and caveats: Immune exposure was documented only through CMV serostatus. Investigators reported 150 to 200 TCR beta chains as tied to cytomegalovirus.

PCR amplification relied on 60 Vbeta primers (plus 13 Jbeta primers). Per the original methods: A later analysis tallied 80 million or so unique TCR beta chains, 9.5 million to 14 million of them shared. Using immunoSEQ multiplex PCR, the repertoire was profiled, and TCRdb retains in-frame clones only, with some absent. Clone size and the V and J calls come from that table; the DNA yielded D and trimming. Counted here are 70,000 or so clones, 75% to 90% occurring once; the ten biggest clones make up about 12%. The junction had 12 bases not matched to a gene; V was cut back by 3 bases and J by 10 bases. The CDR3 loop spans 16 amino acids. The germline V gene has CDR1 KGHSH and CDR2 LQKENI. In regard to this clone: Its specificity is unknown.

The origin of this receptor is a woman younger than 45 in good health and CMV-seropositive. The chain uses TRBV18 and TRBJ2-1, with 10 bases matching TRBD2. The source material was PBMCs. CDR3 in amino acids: CASSPITGTSVSEQFF. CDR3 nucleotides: TGTGCCAGCTCACCGATCACCGGGACTAGCGTTAGCGAGCAGTTCTTC.